Presented here are 4 T cell receptor beta chains from one specimen sequenced in a study of cytomegalovirus exposure and HLA in healthy donors. Assay: immunoSEQ multiplex PCR; the TCRdb copy retains only in-frame clones and omits some. The sample has about 130,000 clones, about 88% seen once. The sample consisted of PBMCs. All receptors come from a woman younger than 35 in good health and CMV-seropositive.

This clone appeared a few times. V is TRBV6-6 and J is TRBJ2-4; D not certain. The V end was cut by 6 bases, the J end by 8 bases, with 8 bases between. Germline V lookup: CDR1 MNHNY, CDR2 SVGAGI (reference sequence). The CDR3 extends over 11 amino acids. DNA of the CDR3: TGTGCCAGCAGCCGCCGGGACATTCAGTACTTC. This gives the protein CASSRRDIQYF.

This clone was counted only a few times. The chain joins TRBV28 to TRBJ1-4; the D is unclear. Germline CDR1 MDHEN, CDR2 SYDVKM. The CDR3 extends over 15 amino acids. V lost 6 bases and J 0 bases, leaving 11 bases between the germline ends. The CDR3 DNA reads as TGTGCCAGCAGACCTTACAACCCAACTAATGAAAAACTGTTTTTT. It translates to CASRPYNPTNEKLFF.

The chain employs TRBV7-9 and TRBJ2-7; 7 nucleotides agree with TRBD1. V gave up 4 bases and J gave up 3 bases; unmatched junction bases: 12. CDR1 is SEHNR and CDR2 is FQNEAQ in the germline V gene (reference sequence). The CDR3 is 16 amino acids. CDR3 coding DNA: TGTGCCAGCAGCTCCCTATGGGACAGAGTGCACTACGAGCAGTACTTC. Translated, it gives CASSSLWDRVHYEQYF. The whole variable domain, filled in from reference TRBV7-9 and TRBJ2-7, reads DTGVSQNPRHKITKRGQNVTFRCDPISEHNRLYWYRQTLGQGPEFLTYFQNEAQLEKSRLLSDRFSAERPKGSFSTLEIQRTEQGDSAMYLCASSSLWDRVHYEQYFGPGTRLTVT.

This clone was found once. The chain recombines TRBV18 with TRBJ2-5, with D perhaps TRBD1 (7 bases). The V end lost 6 bases, the J end lost 5 bases, and 22 bases lay between the germline ends. The CDR3 has 16 residues. Germline CDR1 reads KGHSH; CDR2 reads LQKENI. CDR3 DNA: TGTGCCAGCTCCCCCGGGTCCAGGGGGGCCGGGGAGACCCAGTACTTC. Residues: CASSPGSRGAGETQYF.